This TCR beta chain is from a study of blood T cell repertoires in COVID-19. Original processing methods: Amplified reference gene primers provided the basis for estimating nucleated cell counts. Using immunoSEQ multiplex PCR, the repertoire was profiled, and TCRdb retains in-frame clones only, with some absent. D and trimming were read from the DNA, whereas the V and J calls and clone size are those reported in that table. Here the sample spans a few hundred thousand clones, 85% being singletons. With 3 bases removed from V and 4 bases from J, the gap between germline ends came to 6 bases. This CDR3 region has 12 residues. The germline V gene has CDR1 LGHDT and CDR2 YNNKEL (reference sequence).

The receptor comes from a middle-aged man with active or convalescent COVID-19. The sequenced sample consisted of peripheral blood. V usage is TRBV3-1 (or the pseudogene TRBV3-2) and J usage is TRBJ1-2, with no clear D. This chain's CDR3 is CASSQEGYGYTF. In nucleotides, the CDR3 is TGTGCCAGCAGCCAGGAGGGCTATGGCTACACCTTC.